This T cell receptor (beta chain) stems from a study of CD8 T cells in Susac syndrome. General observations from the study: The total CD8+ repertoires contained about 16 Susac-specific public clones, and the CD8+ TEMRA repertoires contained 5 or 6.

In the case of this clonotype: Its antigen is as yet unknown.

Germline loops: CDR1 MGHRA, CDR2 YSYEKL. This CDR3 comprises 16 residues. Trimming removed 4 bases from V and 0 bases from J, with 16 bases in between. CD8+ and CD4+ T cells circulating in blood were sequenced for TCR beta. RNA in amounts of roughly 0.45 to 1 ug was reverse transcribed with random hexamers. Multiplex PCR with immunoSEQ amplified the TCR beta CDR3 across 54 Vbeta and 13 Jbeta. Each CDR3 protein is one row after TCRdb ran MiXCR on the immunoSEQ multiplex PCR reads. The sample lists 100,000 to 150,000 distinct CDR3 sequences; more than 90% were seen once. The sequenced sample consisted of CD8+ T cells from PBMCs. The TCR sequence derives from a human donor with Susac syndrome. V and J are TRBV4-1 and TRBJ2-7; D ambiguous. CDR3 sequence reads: CASSPWTDGFSYEQYF. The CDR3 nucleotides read TGCGCCAGCAGCCCGTGGACGGACGGTTTCTCCTACGAGCAGTACTTC.